A selection of T cell receptor beta chains follows, all from one sample in a study of blood T cell repertoires in COVID-19. This table comes from immunoSEQ multiplex PCR, and its TCRdb copy is limited to in-frame clones, with some not included. The sample lists 120,000 or so clones, about 87% occurring once. The source material was peripheral blood. The source of these receptors is a woman aged 50 to 65 with acute or convalescent COVID-19. Each CDR3 is given with its conserved first and last residue. The order of the fields is clone size, V gene, D gene, J gene, CDR3 DNA, CDR3 protein. The D gene is left open where the match is weak. Only some rows state a clone size, as once, few, many or a class for expanded clones.

NA,TRBV5-1,NA,TRBJ2-1,TGCGCCAGCAGCTTGGGGGCGGGAATCACCTACAATGAGCAGTTCTTC,CASSLGAGITYNEQFF
NA,TRBV19,NA,TRBJ2-5,TGTGCCAGTAGTATGCGGGGGCGGGAGACCCAGTACTTC,CASSMRGRETQYF
NA,TRBV9,NA,TRBJ2-2,TGTGCCAGCAGCATTAGCGGAGCCACCGGGGAGCTGTTTTTT,CASSISGATGELFF
NA,TRBV6-5,NA,TRBJ1-2,TGTGCCAGCAGTTACTCCGGGAGCCCCCGCGGCAATGGCTACACCTTC,CASSYSGSPRGNGYTF
once,TRBV4-3,NA,TRBJ2-2,TGCGCCAGCAGCCAAGAGTCCGGCACCGGGGAGCTGTTTTTT,CASSQESGTGELFF
NA,TRBV19,TRBD2,TRBJ2-7,TGTGCCAGTAGTGCCGGACTAGCGGGAGGGCCGGGAGAGCAGTACTTC,CASSAGLAGGPGEQYF
NA,TRBV5-1,NA,TRBJ1-1,TGCGCCAGCAGCCGATACAAGAACACTGAAGCTTTCTTT,CASSRYKNTEAFF
NA,TRBV6-2/TRBV6-3,NA,TRBJ1-1,TGTGCCAGCAGTTCTACGGGACAAAGGAACACTGAAGCTTTCTTT,CASSSTGQRNTEAFF
NA,TRBV24-1,TRBD1,TRBJ2-2,TGTGCCACCAGTGAAACCACCGGGACAGAGAACACCGGGGAGCTGTTTTTT,CATSETTGTENTGELFF
NA,TRBV3-1/TRBV3-2,TRBD2,TRBJ2-5,TGTGCCAGCACCGGCGGGAGGGCCTTTGTACAAGAGACCCAGTACTTC,CASTGGRAFVQETQYF
once,TRBV6-1,NA,TRBJ1-5,TGTGCCAGCAGTGACGGGACATTCTTCTGGCAGCCCCAGCATTTT,CASSDGTFFWQPQHF
NA,TRBV3-1/TRBV3-2,NA,TRBJ1-4,TGTGCCAGCAGCCAAGGCAGGGAAAAACTGTTTTTT,CASSQGREKLFF
NA,TRBV15,NA,TRBJ1-5,TGTGCCACCAGCCCTGTAATTCAGGGGCTTGGACAGCCCCAGCATTTT,CATSPVIQGLGQPQHF
few,TRBV27,TRBD1,TRBJ2-5,TGTGCCAGCTCCCGGCCAGGGGGCGCGGAGACCCAGTACTTC,CASSRPGGAETQYF
NA,TRBV12-5,NA,TRBJ1-4,TGTGCTAGTGGTTTGATAGGAGTGGAACTGTTTTTT,CASGLIGVELFF
NA,TRBV27,TRBD1,TRBJ1-6,TGTGCCAGCAAAGCCCAGGGGGCAAATTCACCCCTCCACTTT,CASKAQGANSPLHF
few,TRBV9,NA,TRBJ1-2,TGTGCCAGCAGCTCCACAGGGTCGAGCGGCTACACCTTC,CASSSTGSSGYTF
NA,TRBV30,NA,TRBJ1-5,TGTGCCTGGAGCACCGGGGAATCAGGGCCCCAGCATTTT,CAWSTGESGPQHF
NA,TRBV27,TRBD1,TRBJ1-4,TGTGCCAGCAGTTTGAGGGACAGGATTAATGAAAAACTGTTTTTT,CASSLRDRINEKLFF
few,TRBV9,TRBD2,TRBJ2-2,TGTGCCAGCAGCGTAGGCGGGAGGGCCGGGGTCACCGGGGAGCTGTTTTTT,CASSVGGRAGVTGELFF
NA,TRBV11-2,TRBD2,TRBJ2-1,TGTGCCAGCAGCCAAGGAGGACTAGCGGGAGGGCCATATGAGCAGTTCTTC,CASSQGGLAGGPYEQFF
few,TRBV11-3,TRBD1,TRBJ1-2,TGTGCCAGCAGCTCCGACAGGGACTTAGGCTACACCTTC,CASSSDRDLGYTF
NA,TRBV9,NA,TRBJ1-6,TGTGCCAGCAGCGCCAGAGGATCACCCCTCCACTTT,CASSARGSPLHF
NA,TRBV6-2/TRBV6-3,TRBD1,TRBJ1-2,TGTGCCAGCAGTAAACGGGACAGGGATATATATGGCTACACCTTC,CASSKRDRDIYGYTF
once,TRBV5-1,NA,TRBJ1-1,TGCGCCAGCAAAACAGGGACCCGAGTAGAGACTGAAGCTTTCTTT,CASKTGTRVETEAFF
NA,TRBV5-1,TRBD1,TRBJ1-1,TGCGCCAGCAGCTTGGCGTATATAAGGGGGCGCGACACTGAAGCTTTCTTT,CASSLAYIRGRDTEAFF
NA,TRBV29-1,NA,TRBJ1-4,TGCAGCGGAGGGGGGAGGGATGAAAAACTGTTTTTT,CSGGGRDEKLFF
NA,TRBV18,TRBD2,TRBJ2-3,TGTGCCAGCTCACTAGCCCGACTAGCGGGGACGGGCACAGATACGCAGTATTTT,CASSLARLAGTGTDTQYF
NA,TRBV6-2/TRBV6-3,NA,TRBJ2-7,TGTGCCAGCAGCCCGATCCAGGACGAGCAGTACTTC,CASSPIQDEQYF
NA,TRBV6-5,NA,TRBJ1-5,TGTGCCAGCAGTTACTCGTTCTCTCGGGATCAGCCCCAGCATTTT,CASSYSFSRDQPQHF
NA,TRBV27,TRBD2,TRBJ2-7,TGTGCCAGCAGTTTGGGGGGGGTCGGAACCTACGAGCAGTACTTC,CASSLGGVGTYEQYF
NA,TRBV7-6,TRBD2,TRBJ2-7,TGTGCCAGCAGCCCCCTTGGGGGGGGGATGGGGGAGCAGTACTTC,CASSPLGGGMGEQYF
NA,TRBV7-2,NA,TRBJ2-7,TGTGCCAGCAGCTTAGAGGGGGGGGCTTGGGAGCAGTACTTC,CASSLEGGAWEQYF
NA,TRBV4-3,TRBD2,TRBJ2-3,TGCGCCAGCAGCCAGGCTAGCGGGAGGGCCCCCGATACGCAGTATTTT,CASSQASGRAPDTQYF
NA,TRBV5-1,TRBD1,TRBJ1-1,TGCGCCAGCAGCCCGGGTTTGGACAGGGAAGCTTTCTTT,CASSPGLDREAFF
NA,TRBV6-5,NA,TRBJ1-6,TGTGCCAGCAGTTACTCAGGGGCCTATAATTCACCCCTCCACTTT,CASSYSGAYNSPLHF
once,TRBV18,NA,TRBJ1-5,TGTGCCAGCTCACCGACCCCGGGACACACTCAGCCCCAGCATTTT,CASSPTPGHTQPQHF
NA,TRBV6-5,NA,TRBJ2-5,TGTGCCAGCAGTCTACTTTGGCAAGAGACCCAGTACTTC,CASSLLWQETQYF
once,TRBV6-5,TRBD1,TRBJ2-7,TGTGCCAGCAGTAACCCCGGGACAGGGAACTACGAGCAGTACTTC,CASSNPGTGNYEQYF
NA,TRBV5-5,NA,TRBJ1-1,TGTGCCAGCAGCTTGGCCTCCAACAAGAACACTGAAGCTTTCTTT,CASSLASNKNTEAFF
NA,TRBV4-3,NA,TRBJ1-2,TGCGCCAGCAGCCAAGCCCGGGGGGGGTATGGCTACACCTTC,CASSQARGGYGYTF